This is a list of T cell receptor beta chains from one sample in a study of T cell repertoires in cytomegalovirus infection. TCRdb re-called the reads through MiXCR, storing one row per CDR3 protein. The profile shows about 490,000 distinct CDR3 sequences, about 30% of them singletons. Sequenced input: PBMCs. These receptors all stem from a human donor in good health (CMV status not recorded). Some clones in this sample may be carry-over from other donors' samples. Each CDR3 is given with its conserved first and last residue. The D gene is left open where the match is weak. For some rows the clone size is stated as once, few or many, or as a class when expanded; others skip it.

CDR3	DNA	size	D	V	J
CASSLYGMSSYNEQFF	TGTGCCAGCAGCTTATACGGGATGAGCTCCTACAATGAGCAGTTCTTC	.	.	TRBV7-2	TRBJ2-1
CASSLAGQGARNEQFF	TGTGCCAGCAGCTTAGCGGGGCAGGGGGCGCGAAATGAGCAGTTCTTC	few	TRBD1	TRBV7-6	TRBJ2-1
CASSIRDRGLGTDTQYF	TGTGCCAGCAGCATCCGGGACAGGGGGCTCGGGACAGATACGCAGTATTTT	many	TRBD1	TRBV7-2	TRBJ2-3
CSASDPGTSGPSWGETQYF	TGCAGTGCTAGTGACCCCGGGACTAGCGGTCCGTCATGGGGGGAGACCCAGTACTTC	few	TRBD2	TRBV20-1	TRBJ2-5
CSVEDMGRGNTEAFF	TGCAGCGTTGAAGATATGGGCCGGGGGAACACTGAAGCTTTCTTT	.	.	TRBV29-1	TRBJ1-1
CSVEGVRGGLEQFF	TGCAGCGTTGAGGGGGTCCGGGGGGGCCTTGAGCAGTTCTTC	few	TRBD2	TRBV29-1	TRBJ2-1
CASRLGADTGELFF	TGTGCCAGCAGGTTGGGGGCGGACACCGGGGAGCTGTTTTTT	few	.	TRBV12-3/TRBV12-4	TRBJ2-2
CASRKDTVLHEKLFF	TGTGCCAGCAGGAAAGATACAGTACTCCATGAAAAACTGTTTTTT	.	.	TRBV7-9	TRBJ1-4
CASSHSGGDSYNEQFF	TGCGCCAGCAGCCACTCAGGGGGAGATTCCTACAATGAGCAGTTCTTC	many	TRBD1	TRBV4-1	TRBJ2-1
CASSLVTKRTEAFF	TGTGCCAGCAGCTTAGTAACGAAACGGACTGAAGCTTTCTTT	many	.	TRBV7-2	TRBJ1-1
CASSFWALNTEAFF	TGTGCCAGCAGCTTTTGGGCCTTGAACACTGAAGCTTTCTTT	.	.	TRBV5-5	TRBJ1-1
CASSEGPAGGSDEQYF	TGTGCCAGCAGTGAGGGCCCAGCGGGAGGTTCGGACGAGCAGTACTTC	.	TRBD2	TRBV2	TRBJ2-7
CATSDMGGYNEQFF	TGTGCCACCAGTGATATGGGGGGGTACAATGAGCAGTTCTTC	.	TRBD2	TRBV24-1	TRBJ2-1
CASSLLGQAGNTIYF	TGTGCCAGCAGCTTGTTAGGACAGGCTGGAAACACCATATATTTT	many	TRBD1	TRBV7-2	TRBJ1-3
CASSHPGGRLNTEAFF	TGCGCCAGCAGCCACCCCGGGGGTAGGTTGAACACTGAAGCTTTCTTT	few	.	TRBV4-1	TRBJ1-1
CASSLLDSYGYTF	TGTGCCAGCAGCTTGTTGGACAGCTATGGCTACACCTTC	many	.	TRBV7-2	TRBJ1-2
CASSTLAGGYNEQFF	TGTGCCAGCAGCACCTTAGCGGGAGGGTACAATGAGCAGTTCTTC	many	TRBD2	TRBV11-1	TRBJ2-1
CSALGLAGGETQYF	TGCAGTGCGCTGGGACTAGCGGGAGGGGAGACCCAGTACTTC	.	TRBD2	TRBV20-1	TRBJ2-5
CASSIGQIQTGELFF	TGTGCCAGCAGTATAGGACAGATACAAACCGGGGAGCTGTTTTTT	many	.	TRBV7-2	TRBJ2-2
CASSIGQPGNTIYF	TGTGCCAGCAGCATTGGACAGCCTGGAAACACCATATATTTT	.	.	TRBV11-2	TRBJ1-3
CASSRQGAFDGYTF	TGTGCCAGCAGTCGACAGGGGGCTTTCGATGGCTACACCTTC	.	TRBD1	TRBV6-2/TRBV6-3	TRBJ1-2
CASSLMGQGAYEQYF	TGTGCCAGCAGTTTAATGGGACAGGGGGCCTACGAGCAGTACTTC	many	TRBD1	TRBV28	TRBJ2-7
CASHPGTTNTGELFF	TGTGCCAGCCACCCCGGGACAACGAACACCGGGGAGCTGTTTTTT	few	.	TRBV28	TRBJ2-2
CASSLGNRAHTEAFF	TGTGCCAGCAGCTTAGGGAATCGGGCCCACACTGAAGCTTTCTTT	.	.	TRBV7-2	TRBJ1-1
CASAPSGRVEQFF	TGTGCCAGCGCCCCTAGCGGGAGAGTTGAGCAGTTCTTC	many	TRBD2	TRBV7-2	TRBJ2-1
CASSLSGRAGETQYF	TGTGCCAGCAGCCTGAGCGGGAGGGCCGGGGAGACCCAGTACTTC	many	TRBD2	TRBV7-2	TRBJ2-5
CASRPGFSNTGELFF	TGTGCCAGCAGACCGGGATTTTCGAACACCGGGGAGCTGTTTTTT	few	.	TRBV6-5	TRBJ2-2
CASSPGHGEQFF	TGTGCCAGCAGCCCGGGCCACGGGGAGCAGTTCTTC	.	.	TRBV7-2	TRBJ2-1
CSVEEVGFGGPLGSEAFF	TGCAGCGTTGAAGAAGTTGGTTTTGGGGGGCCCCTGGGCTCTGAAGCTTTCTTT	few	.	TRBV29-1	TRBJ1-1
CASSQDMASSTDTQYF	TGCGCCAGCAGCCAAGATATGGCTAGCAGCACAGATACGCAGTATTTT	.	.	TRBV4-1	TRBJ2-3
CSARGELTGVVEKLFF	TGCAGTGCTAGAGGCGAACTGACAGGGGTTGTTGAAAAACTGTTTTTT	.	TRBD1	TRBV20-1	TRBJ1-4
CSASARDRIYEQYF	TGCAGTGCTAGTGCCCGGGACAGAATCTACGAGCAGTACTTC	.	TRBD1	TRBV20-1	TRBJ2-7
CASTPGGEAYNEQFF	TGTGCCAGCACCCCGGGGGGGGAGGCCTACAATGAGCAGTTCTTC	.	TRBD2	TRBV12-3/TRBV12-4	TRBJ2-1
CASRLAGTGADTQYF	TGCGCCAGCCGTCTAGCGGGAACGGGTGCAGATACGCAGTATTTT	.	TRBD2	TRBV5-1	TRBJ2-3
CAISPGTGRNQPQHF	TGTGCCATCAGTCCCGGGACAGGGAGAAATCAGCCCCAGCATTTT	many	TRBD1	TRBV10-3	TRBJ1-5
CASSWRDSSYNEQFF	TGTGCCAGCAGCTGGAGGGACAGCTCCTACAATGAGCAGTTCTTC	many	.	TRBV7-6	TRBJ2-1
CATSRGAYPQHF	TGTGCCACCAGTCGAGGTGCTTATCCCCAGCATTTT	.	.	TRBV24-1	TRBJ1-5
CASSQDIGTGKYGYTF	TGCGCCAGCAGCCAAGATATCGGGACAGGGAAGTATGGCTACACCTTC	.	TRBD1	TRBV4-1	TRBJ1-2
CASSPIGAPTYLNYGYTF	TGTGCCAGCAGCCCAATTGGGGCACCTACGTATCTTAACTATGGCTACACCTTC	many	.	TRBV7-2	TRBJ1-2
CASRAKTGIGGTEAFF	TGTGCCAGCAGGGCCAAAACAGGGATTGGTGGCACTGAAGCTTTCTTT	once	.	TRBV6-2/TRBV6-3	TRBJ1-1
CASSLIYPEKLFF	TGTGCCAGCAGTTTAATTTACCCTGAAAAACTGTTTTTT	few	.	TRBV28	TRBJ1-4